The entry below describes one T cell receptor (beta chain). Through a sample-barcoded 5' primer and a J-beta primer mix, a second PCR was run for roughly 6 to 11 cycles. TCRdb reanalysed the 5' RACE reads using MiXCR and keeps one entry per CDR3 protein. In the table there are approximately 850,000 distinct CDR3 sequences, nearly 60% of which are singletons. The data belong to a study of blood T cells in healthy people across ages. Trimming took off 3 bases at V and 7 bases at J, with 15 bases between the two ends. The CDR3 consists of 14 residues. The chain recombines TRBV12-3 or TRBV12-4 with TRBJ1-2; unclear D gene. The sequenced material came from blood. This clonotype originated in a man aged 25-45 years in good health. The CDR3 loop reads CASSFHLTEGGYTF. Here the CDR3 DNA reads TGTGCCAGCAGTTTTCATTTGACGGAAGGTGGCTACACCTTC.